The 20 T cell receptor beta chains below were found in one sample sequenced in a study of regulatory T cells in long-lasting Graves disease. Specified time point: newly diagnosed GD, antithyroid drugs for less than 3 months. From PBMCs, RNA was extracted and then used to make the TCR library. For TCR beta, libraries came from iRepertoire HTBI primers and Arm-PCR of CDR3 regions. Using its own MiXCR run on the multiplex PCR reads, TCRdb lists one record per CDR3 protein. The sample consists of under 250,000 distinct CDR3 sequences, around 20% of them appearing once. The source material was peripheral blood mononuclear cells (PBMCs), sampled at new diagnosis, from a patient treated with antithyroid drugs. All receptors derive from a female donor with Graves disease.

This clonotype appeared a few times. At one end, the junction sequence differs from germline, possibly due to a read error. The V call is TRBV7-6, the J call TRBJ2-3, with TRBD1 matching over 9 bases. CDR3 size: 16 residues. Germline CDR1 reads SGHVS; CDR2 reads FNYEAQ. CDR3 DNA sequence: TGTGCCAGCAGCCAAGAACAGGGGGCGAGGACAGATACGCGGTATTTT. Its protein product is CASSQEQGARTDTRYF.

A remark on this clonotype: With a far larger clone one base away, a read error is the likely cause. The chain is built from TRBV7-3 and TRBJ2-7, with 10 bases identical to TRBD2. The J segment lost 7 bases and the V segment lost 2 bases, leaving 14 bases of the junction unmatched. Germline V gives CDR1 SGHTA, CDR2 FQGTGA. This CDR3 is 17 amino acids long. CDR3 nucleotides: TGTGCCAGCAGCTTAGCCCCAGAGACTAGCGGGTACAATGAGCAGTACTTC. It is translated as CASSLAPETSGYNEQYF. Variable domain in full (rest from reference TRBV7-3 and TRBJ2-7): GAGVSQTPSNKVTEKGKYVELRCDPISGHTALYWYRQSLGQGPEFLIYFQGTGAADDSGLPNDRFFAVRPEGSVSTLKIQRTERGDSAVYLCASSLAPETSGYNEQYFGPGTRLTVT.

This clonotype has a single count. The V gene is TRBV12-3 or TRBV12-4, the J gene TRBJ2-3, with 7 bases lining up with TRBD2. The CDR3 spans 16 residues. J lost 3 bases, V lost 6 bases, and 12 bases had no gene match. CDR3 protein: CASRGGSSVWTDTQYF. CDR3 bases: TGTGCCAGCAGGGGCGGGAGTTCTGTTTGGACAGATACGCAGTATTTT.

This clonotype was detected ten times or more. This chain joins TRBV25-1 and TRBJ1-2, with D maybe TRBD1 (5 bases). Germline CDR1 reads MGHDK; CDR2 reads SYGVNS. This CDR3 is 13 amino acids long. Trimming removed 3 bases at V and 6 bases at J, with 11 bases between. CDR3 amino acids: CASSDGLGDGYTF. In DNA form, the CDR3 reads TGTGCCAGCAGTGATGGGTTAGGGGATGGCTACACCTTC.

In its sample, this clonotype was seen many times. The rearrangement joins TRBV7-3 to TRBJ2-1, with 8 bases lining up with TRBD1. This CDR3 is built from 16 residues. With V trimmed by 3 bases and J by 1 base, 5 bases remained unmatched. In germline, CDR1 is SGHTA, CDR2 FQGTGA. CDR3 protein: CASSLDRESSYNEQFF. The CDR3, as DNA: TGTGCCAGCAGCTTGGACAGGGAAAGTTCCTACAATGAGCAGTTCTTC.

This clonotype was found many times. The chain couples TRBV20-1 to TRBJ2-5, with 7 nucleotides matching TRBD2. The germline V gene encodes CDR1 DFQATT and CDR2 SNEGSKA (reference sequence). Trimming removed 5 bases from V and 5 bases from J; junction bases left unmatched: 11. This CDR3 region has 14 residues. The CDR3 region is CSALLTAGEETQYF. The CDR3 DNA is TGCAGTGCTCTCTTGACCGCGGGAGAGGAGACCCAGTACTTC.

The table lists this clonotype with many counts. The CDR3 DNA sequence: TGTGCCAGCAGTTTAAAGGAAATTGTGGCGGCAGATACGCAGTATTTT. Its protein product is CASSLKEIVAADTQYF. The chain employs TRBV27 and TRBJ2-3; D is undetermined. V dropped 2 bases and J dropped 4 bases, with 16 bases sitting between them. Germline V gene lookup returns CDR1 MNHEY and CDR2 SMNVEV (reference sequence). This CDR3 comprises 16 residues.

There are many counts of this clonotype. The rearrangement uses TRBV6-1 and TRBJ1-3, with D hard to call. There are 13 residues in the CDR3. V was clipped by 4 bases and J by 3 bases, with 7 bases between them. Germline V gives CDR1 MNHNS, CDR2 SASEGT. The CDR3 is CASSATDGNTIYF. DNA for the CDR3: TGTGCCAGCAGTGCAACAGATGGAAACACCATATATTTT.

This clonotype was counted at least ten times. The chain links TRBV15 to TRBJ1-2, with no clear D. V shed 0 bases and J shed 6 bases, with 11 bases lying between them. CDR3 length: 14 residues. Germline-derived CDR1 and CDR2 are LNHNV and YYDKDF (reference sequence). This chain's CDR3 is CATSRDGEMDGYTF. CDR3 DNA: TGTGCCACCAGCAGAGACGGGGAGATGGATGGCTACACCTTC.

This clonotype was detected ten times or more. The chain employs TRBV7-9 and TRBJ2-7; 14 nucleotides match TRBD2. The CDR3 sequence is 16 residues long. With V trimmed by 6 bases and J by 1 base, 5 bases remained unmatched. CDR1 is SEHNR and CDR2 is FQNEAQ in the germline V gene (reference sequence). The CDR3 sequence: CASSFGLAGGSYEQYF. CDR3 coding DNA: TGTGCCAGCAGTTTTGGACTAGCGGGAGGTTCCTACGAGCAGTACTTC.

This clonotype came up a few times. One base away lies a much larger clone, so this may be a sequencing read error. The rearrangement joins TRBV7-8 to TRBJ2-3, with D perhaps matching TRBD2 (5 bases). The V gene's germline CDR1 is SGHVS and CDR2 FQNEAQ. The CDR3 sequence is 13 residues long. V lost 3 bases to trimming and J lost 2 bases, with 6 bases between them. DNA for the CDR3: TGTGCCAGCAGCTTCGGGAACACAGATACGCAGTATTTT. This codes for CASSFGNTDTQYF. Based on the CDR3 plus reference TRBV7-8 and TRBJ2-3, the full variable domain is GAGVSQSPRYKVAKRGQDVALRCDPISGHVSLFWYQQALGQGPEFLTYFQNEAQLDKSGLPSDRFFAERPEGSVSTLKIQRTQQEDSAVYLCASSFGNTDTQYFGPGTRLTVL.

This clonotype was picked up many times. The chain combines TRBV6-2 or TRBV6-3 with TRBJ2-5; D is possibly TRBD2 (5 bases). The germline V gene has CDR1 MNHEY and CDR2 SVGEGT. Trimming removed 11 bases at V and 5 bases at J, with 18 bases between. This CDR3 is 13 amino acids long. The chain's CDR3 is CAHGNGGGETQYF. CDR3 coding DNA: TGTGCCCATGGAAATGGAGGTGGCGAGACCCAGTACTTC.

Concerning this clonotype itself: This sequence is one base from a far larger clone and is likely a read error. V is TRBV2 and J is TRBJ2-3; TRBD2 aligns across 8 bases. V was pared by 6 bases and J by 1 base, with 9 bases of the junction left unmatched. The CDR3 length is 16 residues. In germline, CDR1 is SNHLY, CDR2 FYNNEI. The CDR3 coding sequence is TGTGCCAGCAGCTTAAATCCAGCGGGGGGCACAGATACGCAGTATTTT. As protein: CASSLNPAGGTDTQYF.

This sequence joins TRBV2 and TRBJ2-4, with D possibly TRBD1 on 6 matching bases. This CDR3 region has 11 residues. The V gene lost 7 bases and the J gene lost 7 bases, with 8 bases spanning the gap. Germline CDR1 and CDR2: SNHLY and FYNNEI. The CDR3 DNA is TGTGCCAGCACAGGGGTGAACATTCAGTACTTC. It encodes CASTGVNIQYF.

About this clonotype: A read error may account for a junction end that differs from germline. The chain uses TRBV11-2 and TRBJ2-5, with TRBD1 identical over 7 bases. The CDR3 covers 14 residues. Germline V gene sequence: CDR1 SGHAT, CDR2 FQNNGV. The CDR3 sequence is CASSQDLGQSTQYF. The CDR3 coding sequence is TGCGCCAGCAGCCAAGATCTGGGACAGTCCACCCAGTACTTC. Supplemented by reference TRBV11-2 and TRBJ2-5, the full variable domain reads EAGVAQSPRYKIIEKRQSVAFWCNPISGHATLYWYQQILGQGPKLLIQFQNNGVVDDSQLPKDRFSAERLKGVDSTLKIQPAKLEDSAVYLCASSQDLGQSTQYFGPGTRLLVL.

In this sample, this clonotype turned up many times. Its ends do not fully match the called genes, so a read error is possible. The chain combines TRBV6-1 with TRBJ1-2; D is undetermined. The germline CDR1 and CDR2 sequences are MNHNS and SASEGT. This CDR3 contains 13 residues. This CDR3 is CASSESGDYGYTF. The DNA of the CDR3 is TGCGCCAGCAGTGAGTCCGGGGACTATGGCTACACCTTC.

This clonotype was seen ten or more times. This chain connects TRBV20-1 to TRBJ2-5; TRBD2 matches at 14 bases. In germline, CDR1 is DFQATT, CDR2 SNEGSKA (reference sequence). The CDR3 is 18 residues long. The junction had 10 bases not matched to a gene; V was cut back by 0 bases and J by 4 bases. CDR3 DNA: TGCAGTGCTAGAGATCGGCTGGGGACTAGCGGGAGAGGAGAGACCCAGTACTTC. It specifies CSARDRLGTSGRGETQYF.

Comment on this clonotype: A far larger clone is a single base away, which makes a read error likely. Without the conserved terminal phenylalanine or tryptophan, this CDR3 likely stems from a read error. This chain joins TRBV20-1 and TRBJ2-1, with a possible D match to TRBD1 (6 bases). The DNA end lines up better with TRBJ2-5; the J call may be wrong. Germline CDR1 reads DFQATT; CDR2 reads SNEGSKA (reference sequence). This CDR3 has 13 amino acids. The CDR3 sequence: CSATEQGRETQYL. The DNA for the CDR3 is TGCAGTGCGACAGAACAGGGCAGGGAGACCCAGTACTTA.

This clonotype has at least ten counts. The rearrangement uses TRBV5-1 and TRBJ1-4; D may be TRBD1 (5 bases). Between the trimmed V and J ends, which lost 4 bases and 11 bases, there was a span of 21 bases. Germline V gene data show CDR1 as SGHRS and CDR2 as YFSETQ. The CDR3 contains 15 residues. CDR3 loop: CASSQDGGSQRKLFF. Written as DNA, the CDR3 is TGCGCCAGCAGCCAAGACGGGGGGAGTCAACGGAAACTGTTTTTT.

Many counts were recorded for this clonotype. The chain links TRBV6-5 to TRBJ2-1; D may match TRBD1 or TRBD2 (7 bases each). CDR3 length: 18 residues. Germline V CDR1 and CDR2: MNHEY, SVGAGI. Trimming pared 4 bases from V and 7 bases from J, leaving 26 bases between. In DNA, the CDR3 is TGTGCCAGCAGTTCGGAGGGGGCGCGGGGGTATGGGTTAAATGAGCAGTTCTTC. The encoded protein is CASSSEGARGYGLNEQFF.